Listed below are T cell receptor beta chains from one sample, sequenced in a study of blood T cell repertoires in COVID-19. The protocol was immunoSEQ multiplex PCR, while the TCRdb copy is restricted to in-frame clones and leaves out a portion. The sample lists around 250,000 clones; roughly 80% were seen once. Sequenced material: peripheral blood. These receptors all come from a woman between 18 and 29 years old with acute or convalescent COVID-19. Both conserved end residues are trimmed from each CDR3.

V: TRBV6-5
J: TRBJ1-6
CDR3: ASKGGPGVSSPLH

V: TRBV6-5
J: TRBJ2-7
CDR3: ASSPTSGSGEQY

V: TRBV6-2/TRBV6-3
J: TRBJ2-7
CDR3: ASSYGGKDEQY

V: TRBV19
J: TRBJ2-1
CDR3: ASSNRQTSGSVNEQF

V: TRBV5-1
J: TRBJ2-7
CDR3: ASSLAGLAGGYEQY

V: TRBV30
J: TRBJ1-1
CDR3: AWSQGSLAEAF

V: TRBV4-2
J: TRBJ2-7
CDR3: ASSQEGLAGYSYEQY

V: TRBV4-3
J: TRBJ2-1
CDR3: ASSQDSGDNEQF

V: TRBV5-1
J: TRBJ2-1
CDR3: ASSLDVAGGAGEQF

V: TRBV6-2/TRBV6-3
J: TRBJ2-7
CDR3: ASSYSSVPY

V: TRBV4-3
J: TRBJ2-1
CDR3: ASQQATSGLGYEQF

V: TRBV29-1
J: TRBJ2-1
CDR3: SVKWGLAGGPSYNEQF

V: TRBV5-1
J: TRBJ2-5
CDR3: ASSLASGGEETQY

V: TRBV2
J: TRBJ1-2
CDR3: ASSDRAGQDGYT

V: TRBV18
J: TRBJ1-1
CDR3: ASSPRSPGEEGTEAF

V: TRBV29-1
J: TRBJ1-5
CDR3: SVEGSLGQGCYQPQH

V: TRBV10-1
J: TRBJ2-7
CDR3: ASRMNSGAPYEQY

V: TRBV2
J: TRBJ1-2
CDR3: ASTPGGIYGYT

V: TRBV7-6
J: TRBJ2-1
CDR3: ASSDRDRGSYNEQF

V: TRBV7-8
J: TRBJ2-1
CDR3: ASSPGGAYNEQF

V: TRBV6-5
J: TRBJ1-2
CDR3: ASSQGTAYGYT

V: TRBV18
J: TRBJ2-1
CDR3: ASTHRGTGGSSPYNEQF

V: TRBV29-1
J: TRBJ1-5
CDR3: SVGTGNQPQH

V: TRBV24-1
J: TRBJ2-5
CDR3: ATSDSSQVETQY

V: TRBV13
J: TRBJ2-7
CDR3: ASSFTYEQY

V: TRBV27
J: TRBJ2-2
CDR3: ASSLMGGGQGAIGELF

V: TRBV7-2
J: TRBJ2-7
CDR3: ASSFTGTTYEQY

V: TRBV6-5
J: TRBJ1-1
CDR3: ASSRERMNTEAF

V: TRBV5-1
J: TRBJ2-5
CDR3: ASSLTGIQETQY

V: TRBV19
J: TRBJ1-2
CDR3: ASRTDRVGGGYT

V: TRBV30
J: TRBJ2-6
CDR3: AWSRTGANVLT

V: TRBV4-2
J: TRBJ2-1
CDR3: ASSGLAGANIEQF

V: TRBV6-5
J: TRBJ1-6
CDR3: ASKTGNNSPLH

V: TRBV6-4
J: TRBJ2-2
CDR3: ASSPGTSGTGELF

V: TRBV5-1
J: TRBJ1-4
CDR3: ASSLGTGAWYEKLF

V: TRBV6-2/TRBV6-3
J: TRBJ2-1
CDR3: ASSSTTARTYNEQF

V: TRBV7-8
J: TRBJ1-1
CDR3: ASSLPGYGAEAF

V: TRBV18
J: TRBJ2-1
CDR3: ASSPPGARGEQF

V: TRBV5-6
J: TRBJ2-1
CDR3: ASSLVFWREGSTYNEQF

V: TRBV3-1/TRBV3-2
J: TRBJ1-1
CDR3: ASSRTGRGVMNTEAF

V: TRBV13
J: TRBJ1-4
CDR3: ASSPGTGTEKLF

V: TRBV25-1
J: TRBJ1-2
CDR3: ASSWPMNYGYT

V: TRBV27
J: TRBJ1-3
CDR3: ASSLHAGTKGNTIY